This TCR beta chain was recorded in a study of blood T cell repertoires in COVID-19. At the level of the study: Italy, Spain and the United States were the sources of the convalescent and acute COVID-19 samples. From T cells, B-cell-depleted T cells, or PBMCs came the material, which was cDNA or gDNA.

This CDR3 spans 15 amino acids. V gave up 4 bases and J gave up 1 base, with 10 bases separating them. The germline V gene encodes CDR1 MNHEY and CDR2 SMNVEV (reference sequence). In the authors' methods: Reference gene primers were amplified, and this amplification served to estimate nucleated cell counts. Repertoires were generated with immunoSEQ multiplex PCR, while TCRdb's copy carries only in-frame clones and drops some. The V and J calls and clone size are taken from that table; D and trimming were inferred from the DNA. The table includes just under 350,000 clones, approximately 89% detected once.

The sequence was collected from a woman between 18 and 29 years old who had recovered from COVID-19. The sequenced sample consisted of peripheral blood. The chain uses TRBV27 and TRBJ2-2, with D possibly matching TRBD1 (6 bases). Here the CDR3 DNA reads TGTGCCAGCAGTTCCCCGGGACAGAACACCGGGGAGCTGTTTTTT. Encoded protein: CASSSPGQNTGELFF.